This T cell receptor (beta chain) emerged from a study of OX40 agonist ivuxolimab in advanced cancers. Measured with immunoSEQ multiplex PCR; TCRdb has only the in-frame clones, and not every one. The sample yields tens of thousands of clones, roughly 92% seen once. CDR1 and CDR2 from the germline V gene are SNHLY and FYNNEI. The CDR3 has 14 residues. With 7 bases removed from V and 1 base from J, the gap between germline ends came to 13 bases. The TCR comes from an adult with an advanced solid tumor such as melanoma, head and neck, liver or kidney cancer. This chain connects TRBV2 to TRBJ2-5; D is unresolved. Sample: CD4+ or CD8+ T cells sorted from blood, taken in a trial of the OX40 agonist ivuxolimab. In nucleotides, the CDR3 is TGTGCCAGCACTATGGCAGTTCTCCAAGAGACCCAGTACTTC. It codes for CASTMAVLQETQYF. Combining the CDR3 with reference TRBV2 and TRBJ2-5 gives the whole variable domain EPEVTQTPSHQVTQMGQEVILRCVPISNHLYFYWYRQILGQKVEFLVSFYNNEISEKSEIFDDQFSVERPDGSNFTLKIRSTKLEDSAMYFCASTMAVLQETQYFGPGTRLLVL.